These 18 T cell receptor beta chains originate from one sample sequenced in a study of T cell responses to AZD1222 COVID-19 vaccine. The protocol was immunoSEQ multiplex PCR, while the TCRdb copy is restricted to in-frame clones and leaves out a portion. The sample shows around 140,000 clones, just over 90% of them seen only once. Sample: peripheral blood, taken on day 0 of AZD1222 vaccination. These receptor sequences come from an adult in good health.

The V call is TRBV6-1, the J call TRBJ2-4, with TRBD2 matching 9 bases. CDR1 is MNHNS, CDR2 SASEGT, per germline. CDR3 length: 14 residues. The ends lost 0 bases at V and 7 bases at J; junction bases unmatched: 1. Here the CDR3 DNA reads TGTGCCAGCAGTGAAGCTAGCGGGGGCAACATTCAGTACTTC. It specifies CASSEASGGNIQYF.

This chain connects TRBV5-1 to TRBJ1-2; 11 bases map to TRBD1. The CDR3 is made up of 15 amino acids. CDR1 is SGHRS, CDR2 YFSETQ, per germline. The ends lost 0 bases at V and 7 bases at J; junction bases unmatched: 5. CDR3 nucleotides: TGCGCCAGCAGCTTGGTCGGACAGGGGGCCGGTGGCTACACCTTC. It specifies CASSLVGQGAGGYTF. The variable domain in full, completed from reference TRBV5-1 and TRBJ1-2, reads KAGVTQTPRYLIKTRGQQVTLSCSPISGHRSVSWYQQTPGQGLQFLFEYFSETQRNKGNFPGRFSGRQFSNSRSEMNVSTLELGDSALYLCASSLVGQGAGGYTFGSGTRLTVV.

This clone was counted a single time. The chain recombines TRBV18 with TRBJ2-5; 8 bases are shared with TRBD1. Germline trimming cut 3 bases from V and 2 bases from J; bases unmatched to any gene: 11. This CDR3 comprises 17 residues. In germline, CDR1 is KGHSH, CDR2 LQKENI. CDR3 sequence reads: CASSPLTGGPPQETQYF. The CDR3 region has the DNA TGTGCCAGCTCACCTTTAACAGGGGGACCCCCACAAGAGACCCAGTACTTC. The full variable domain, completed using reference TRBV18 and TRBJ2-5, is NAGVMQNPRHLVRRRGQEARLRCSPMKGHSHVYWYRQLPEEGLKFMVYLQKENIIDESGMPKERFSAEFPKEGPSILRIQQVVRGDSAAYFCASSPLTGGPPQETQYFGPGTRLLVL.

The CDR3 DNA is TGTGCCAGCAGCCGGGGGTCCACTGAAGCTTTCTTT. Encoded protein: CASSRGSTEAFF. The rearrangement joins TRBV3-1 (or the pseudogene TRBV3-2) to TRBJ1-1, with D possibly TRBD1 on 5 matching bases. Trimming removed 4 bases at V and 4 bases at J, with 7 bases between. The germline gives CDR1 LGHDT, CDR2 YNNKEL (reference sequence). This CDR3 is built from 12 residues.

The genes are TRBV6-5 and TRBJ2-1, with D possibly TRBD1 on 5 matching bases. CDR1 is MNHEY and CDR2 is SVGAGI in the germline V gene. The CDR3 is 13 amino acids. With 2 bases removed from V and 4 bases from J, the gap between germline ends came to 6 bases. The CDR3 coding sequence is TGTGCCAGCAGTTACGGACAATACAATGAGCAGTTCTTC. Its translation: CASSYGQYNEQFF.

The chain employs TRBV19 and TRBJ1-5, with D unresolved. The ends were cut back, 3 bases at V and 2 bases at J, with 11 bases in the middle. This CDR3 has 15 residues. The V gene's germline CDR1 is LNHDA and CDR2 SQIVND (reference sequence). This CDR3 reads CASSIYFRGNQPQHF. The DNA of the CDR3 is TGTGCCAGTAGTATTTATTTTAGGGGCAATCAGCCCCAGCATTTT.

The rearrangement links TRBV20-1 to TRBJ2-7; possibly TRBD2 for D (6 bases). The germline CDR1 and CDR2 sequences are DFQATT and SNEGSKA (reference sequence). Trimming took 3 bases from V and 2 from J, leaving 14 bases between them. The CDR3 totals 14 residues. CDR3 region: CSASPQGGPYEQYF. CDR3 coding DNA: TGCAGTGCTAGTCCCCAGGGAGGCCCCTACGAGCAGTACTTC.

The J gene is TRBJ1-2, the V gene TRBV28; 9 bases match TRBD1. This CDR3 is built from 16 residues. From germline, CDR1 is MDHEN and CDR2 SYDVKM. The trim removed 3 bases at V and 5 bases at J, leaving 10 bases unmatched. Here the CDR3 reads CASSFSGTGFAYGYTF. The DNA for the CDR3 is TGTGCCAGCAGTTTCTCCGGGACAGGGTTTGCTTATGGCTACACCTTC.

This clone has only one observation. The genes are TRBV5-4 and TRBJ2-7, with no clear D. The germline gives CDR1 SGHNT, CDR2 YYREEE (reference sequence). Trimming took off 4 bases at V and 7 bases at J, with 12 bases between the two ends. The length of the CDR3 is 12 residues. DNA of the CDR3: TGTGCCAGCAGCGTACCGGGTAGGGAGCAGTACTTC. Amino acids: CASSVPGREQYF.

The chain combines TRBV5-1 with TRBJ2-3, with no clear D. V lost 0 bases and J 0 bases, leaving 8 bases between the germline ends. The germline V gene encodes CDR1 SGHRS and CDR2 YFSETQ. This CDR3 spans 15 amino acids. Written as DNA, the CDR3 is TGCGCCAGCAGCTTGGTTCGGGCTAGCACAGATACGCAGTATTTT. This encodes CASSLVRASTDTQYF.

The CDR3 DNA reads TGTGCCAGCAGCCCCGGGACAGGGGGCTGGACGCAGTATTTT. It translates to CASSPGTGGWTQYF. The V call is TRBV7-2, the J call TRBJ2-3, with 12 bases fitting TRBD1. The CDR3 totals 14 residues. The junction had 6 bases not matched to a gene; V was cut back by 5 bases and J by 9 bases. Germline CDR1 is SGHTA and CDR2 is FQGNSA.

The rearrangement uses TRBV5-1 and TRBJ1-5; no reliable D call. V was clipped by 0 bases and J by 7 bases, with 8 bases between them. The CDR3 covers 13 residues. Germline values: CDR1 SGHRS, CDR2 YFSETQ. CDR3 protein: CASSLEGSQPQHF. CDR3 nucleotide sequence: TGCGCCAGCAGCTTGGAAGGGAGCCAGCCCCAGCATTTT. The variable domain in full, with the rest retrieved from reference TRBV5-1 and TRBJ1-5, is KAGVTQTPRYLIKTRGQQVTLSCSPISGHRSVSWYQQTPGQGLQFLFEYFSETQRNKGNFPGRFSGRQFSNSRSEMNVSTLELGDSALYLCASSLEGSQPQHFGDGTRLSIL.

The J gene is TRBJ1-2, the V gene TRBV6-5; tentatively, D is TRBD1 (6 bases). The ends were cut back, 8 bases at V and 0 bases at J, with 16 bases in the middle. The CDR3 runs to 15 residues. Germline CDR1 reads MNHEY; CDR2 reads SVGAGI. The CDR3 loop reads CASGFSGDTNYGYTF. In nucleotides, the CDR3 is TGTGCCAGCGGATTCTCAGGGGACACTAACTATGGCTACACCTTC.

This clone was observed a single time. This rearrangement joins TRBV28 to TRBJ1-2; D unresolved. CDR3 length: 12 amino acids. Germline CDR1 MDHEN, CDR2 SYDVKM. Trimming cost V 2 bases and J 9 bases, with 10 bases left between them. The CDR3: CASSLRPDSYTF. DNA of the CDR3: TGTGCCAGCAGTTTACGGCCTGATAGCTACACCTTC.

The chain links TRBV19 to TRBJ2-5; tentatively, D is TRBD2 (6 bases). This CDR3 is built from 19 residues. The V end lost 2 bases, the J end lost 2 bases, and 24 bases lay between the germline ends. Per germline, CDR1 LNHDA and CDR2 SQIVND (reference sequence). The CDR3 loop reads CASSIILGLSGRLQETQYF. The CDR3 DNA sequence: TGTGCCAGTAGTATAATCCTCGGGTTGAGCGGGCGCCTACAAGAGACCCAGTACTTC.

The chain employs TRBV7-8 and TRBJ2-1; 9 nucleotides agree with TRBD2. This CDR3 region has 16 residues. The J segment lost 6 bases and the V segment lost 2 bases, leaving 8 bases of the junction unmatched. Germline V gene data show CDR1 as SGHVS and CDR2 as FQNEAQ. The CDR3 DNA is TGTGCCAGCAGCTTATGGACTAGCGTGGGACGCAATGAGCAGTTCTTC. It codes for CASSLWTSVGRNEQFF.

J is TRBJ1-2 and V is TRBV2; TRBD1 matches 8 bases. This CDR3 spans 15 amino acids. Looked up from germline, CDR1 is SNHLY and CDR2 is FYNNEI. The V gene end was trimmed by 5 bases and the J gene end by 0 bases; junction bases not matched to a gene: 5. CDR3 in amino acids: CASSTDRVSNYGYTF. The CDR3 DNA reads TGTGCCAGCAGTACGGACAGGGTATCTAACTATGGCTACACCTTC.

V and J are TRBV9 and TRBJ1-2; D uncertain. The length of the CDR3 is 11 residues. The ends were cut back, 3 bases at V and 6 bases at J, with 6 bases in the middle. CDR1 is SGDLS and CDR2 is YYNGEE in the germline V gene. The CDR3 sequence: CASSANNGYTF. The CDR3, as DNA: TGTGCCAGCAGCGCCAATAATGGCTACACCTTC.